This T cell receptor beta chain derives from a study of T cell changes during pregnancy in multiple sclerosis. Generated by immunoSEQ multiplex PCR, the TCRdb table keeps only in-frame clones and is missing some. Counted here are around 80,000 clones, approximately 90% occurring once; the ten biggest clones make up over 1.3%. The V end was cut by 6 bases, the J end by 3 bases, with 8 bases between. The CDR3 spans 12 residues. CDR1 and CDR2 (germline): MNHEY, SVGAGI. The source of this sequence is a female donor with multiple sclerosis, enrolled in a pregnancy study. The starting material was peripheral blood, obtained before pregnancy. V usage is TRBV6-5 and J usage is TRBJ2-5; D not certain. In DNA form, the CDR3 reads TGTGCCAGCAGCCAGTCCAAAGAGACCCAGTACTTC. Its protein is CASSQSKETQYF.